This entry concerns a single T cell receptor beta chain. TCRdb keeps only in-frame clones here, not all; method: immunoSEQ multiplex PCR. The sample includes about a thousand clones, around 39% of them seen just once. This CDR3 spans 15 amino acids. Trimming took off 6 bases at V and 8 bases at J, with 19 bases between the two ends. The germline gives CDR1 MNHGY, CDR2 SAAAGT. The sample originates from a study of CXCR4 blockade with PD-1 therapy in pancreatic cancer. Sequencing input: tumor tissue. This rearrangement joins TRBV6-8 to TRBJ1-4; the D gene is possibly TRBD1 (5 bases). The receptor comes from a human donor with pancreatic ductal adenocarcinoma. The DNA for the CDR3 is TGTGCCAGCAGCCTATACCAGGGTGTAGAAGAAAAACTGTTTTTT. Translated, it gives CASSLYQGVEEKLFF.